Sequencing of this T cell receptor beta chain was carried out in a study of graft-versus-host responses after intestinal transplantation. Study information: The whole recipient group had anti-thymocyte globulin induction followed by tacrolimus and steroids for roughly three years.

Clones were sequenced by immunoSEQ multiplex PCR, and TCRdb holds only the in-frame ones, with some missing. The sample carries tens of thousands of clones, roughly 79% recorded once. Findings of the study overall: Analysis identified GvH clones in recipient marrow, with some appearing first in ileum or blood.

Details on this clone: Antigen: not known.

Processing released intraepithelial and lamina propria lymphocytes from the graft tissue. The receptor was isolated from a human patient who received an intestinal transplant, so some T cells may come from the graft donor. The sample here was ileum tissue, taken 12 days after intestinal transplant.

The CDR3 region is CASSSEASTGELFF. The CDR3 nucleotides read TGCGCCAGCAGCTCGGAGGCGTCCACCGGGGAGCTGTTTTTT. This chain connects TRBV5-1 to TRBJ2-2, with D possibly matching TRBD2 (5 bases). This CDR3 contains 14 residues. Germline V lookup: CDR1 SGHRS, CDR2 YFSETQ. Deletions cut 3 bases from V and 4 bases from J, with 10 bases between.